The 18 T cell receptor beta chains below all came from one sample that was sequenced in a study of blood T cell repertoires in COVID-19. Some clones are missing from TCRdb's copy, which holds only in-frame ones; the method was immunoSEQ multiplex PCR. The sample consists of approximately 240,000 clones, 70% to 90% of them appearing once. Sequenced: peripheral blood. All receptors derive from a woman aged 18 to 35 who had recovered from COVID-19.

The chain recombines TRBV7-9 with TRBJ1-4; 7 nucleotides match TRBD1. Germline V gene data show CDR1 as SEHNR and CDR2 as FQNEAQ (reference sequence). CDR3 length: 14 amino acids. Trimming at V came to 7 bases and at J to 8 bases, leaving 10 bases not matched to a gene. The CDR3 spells CASTRQGREEKLFF. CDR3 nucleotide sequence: TGTGCCAGCACCCGACAGGGCCGGGAAGAAAAACTGTTTTTT. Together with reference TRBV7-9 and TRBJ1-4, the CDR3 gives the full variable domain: DTGVSQNPRHKITKRGQNVTFRCDPISEHNRLYWYRQTLGQGPEFLTYFQNEAQLEKSRLLSDRFSAERPKGSFSTLEIQRTEQGDSAMYLCASTRQGREEKLFFGSGTQLSVL.

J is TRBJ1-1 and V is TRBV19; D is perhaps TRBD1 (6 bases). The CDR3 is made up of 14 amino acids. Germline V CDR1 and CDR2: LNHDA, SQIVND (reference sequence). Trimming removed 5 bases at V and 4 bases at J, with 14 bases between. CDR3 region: CASSVTGSGTEAFF. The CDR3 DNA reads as TGTGCCAGTAGTGTTACAGGGTCTGGCACTGAAGCTTTCTTT.

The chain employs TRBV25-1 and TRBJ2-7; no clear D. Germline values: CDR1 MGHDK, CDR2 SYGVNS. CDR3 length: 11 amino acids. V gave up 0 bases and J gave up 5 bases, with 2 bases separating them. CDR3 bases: TGTGCCAGCAGTGAATATAACGAGCAGTACTTC. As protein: CASSEYNEQYF.

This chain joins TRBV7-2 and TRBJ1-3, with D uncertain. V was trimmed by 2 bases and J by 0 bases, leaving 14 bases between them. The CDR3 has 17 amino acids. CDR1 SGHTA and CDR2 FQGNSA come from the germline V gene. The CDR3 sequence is CASSLYRRELSGNTIYF. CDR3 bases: TGTGCCAGCAGCTTATATCGGAGGGAACTCTCTGGAAACACCATATATTTT.

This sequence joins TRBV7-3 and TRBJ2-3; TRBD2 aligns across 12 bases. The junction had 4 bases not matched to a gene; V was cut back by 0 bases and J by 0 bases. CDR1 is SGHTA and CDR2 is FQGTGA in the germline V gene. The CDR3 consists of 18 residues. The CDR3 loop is CASSLTVTSGSSTDTQYF. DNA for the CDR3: TGTGCCAGCAGCTTAACGGTGACTAGCGGGAGTAGCACAGATACGCAGTATTTT.

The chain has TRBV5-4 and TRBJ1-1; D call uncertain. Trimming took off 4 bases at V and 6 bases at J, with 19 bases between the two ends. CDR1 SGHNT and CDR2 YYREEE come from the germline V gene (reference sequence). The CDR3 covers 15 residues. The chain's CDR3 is CASSQDGNHWSEAFF. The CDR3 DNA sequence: TGTGCCAGCAGCCAGGACGGGAACCACTGGTCTGAAGCTTTCTTT. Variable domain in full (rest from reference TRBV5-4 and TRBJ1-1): ETGVTQSPTHLIKTRGQQVTLRCSSQSGHNTVSWYQQALGQGPQFIFQYYREEENGRGNFPPRFSGLQFPNYSSELNVNALELDDSALYLCASSQDGNHWSEAFFGQGTRLTVV.

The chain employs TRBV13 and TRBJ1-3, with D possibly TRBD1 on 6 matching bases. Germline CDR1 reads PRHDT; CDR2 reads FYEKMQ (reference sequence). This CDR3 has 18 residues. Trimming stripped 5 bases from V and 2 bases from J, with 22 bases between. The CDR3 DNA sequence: TGTGCCAGCAGCACCCTTCCCCATACAGGGTTCACTGGAAACACCATATATTTT. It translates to CASSTLPHTGFTGNTIYF.

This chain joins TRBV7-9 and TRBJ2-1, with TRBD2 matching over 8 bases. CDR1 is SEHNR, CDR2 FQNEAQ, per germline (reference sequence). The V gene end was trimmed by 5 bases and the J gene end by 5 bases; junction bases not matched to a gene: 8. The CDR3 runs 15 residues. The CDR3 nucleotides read TGTGCCAGCAGCCATAGCGGGAAATTCGACAATGAGCAGTTCTTC. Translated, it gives CASSHSGKFDNEQFF. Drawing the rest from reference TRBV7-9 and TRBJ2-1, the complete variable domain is DTGVSQNPRHKITKRGQNVTFRCDPISEHNRLYWYRQTLGQGPEFLTYFQNEAQLEKSRLLSDRFSAERPKGSFSTLEIQRTEQGDSAMYLCASSHSGKFDNEQFFGPGTRLTVL.

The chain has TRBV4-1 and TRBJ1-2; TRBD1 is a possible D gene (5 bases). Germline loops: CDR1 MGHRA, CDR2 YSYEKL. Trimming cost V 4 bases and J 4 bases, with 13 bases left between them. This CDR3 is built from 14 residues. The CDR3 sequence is CASSPLGDSYGYTF. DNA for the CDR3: TGCGCCAGCAGCCCCCTGGGCGACAGCTATGGCTACACCTTC.

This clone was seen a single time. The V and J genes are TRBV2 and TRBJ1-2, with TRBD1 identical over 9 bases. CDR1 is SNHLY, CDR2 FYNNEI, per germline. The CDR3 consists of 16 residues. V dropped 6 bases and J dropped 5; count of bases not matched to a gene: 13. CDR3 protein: CASSEGQGGLSYGYTF. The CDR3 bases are TGTGCCAGCAGCGAGGGACAGGGAGGTTTAAGTTATGGCTACACCTTC.

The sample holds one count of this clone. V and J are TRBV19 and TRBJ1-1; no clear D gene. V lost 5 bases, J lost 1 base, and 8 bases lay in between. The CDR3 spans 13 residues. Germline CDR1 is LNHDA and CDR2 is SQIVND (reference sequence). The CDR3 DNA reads TGTGCCAGTAGTTTCGGTTGGAACACTGAAGCTTTCTTT. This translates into CASSFGWNTEAFF.

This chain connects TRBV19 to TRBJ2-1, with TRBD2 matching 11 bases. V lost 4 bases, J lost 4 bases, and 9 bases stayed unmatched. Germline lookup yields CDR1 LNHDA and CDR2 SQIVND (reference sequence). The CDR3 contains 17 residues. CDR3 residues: CASSRSSGRFIYNEQFF. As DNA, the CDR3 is TGTGCCAGTAGTAGGTCTAGCGGGAGGTTTATTTACAATGAGCAGTTCTTC.

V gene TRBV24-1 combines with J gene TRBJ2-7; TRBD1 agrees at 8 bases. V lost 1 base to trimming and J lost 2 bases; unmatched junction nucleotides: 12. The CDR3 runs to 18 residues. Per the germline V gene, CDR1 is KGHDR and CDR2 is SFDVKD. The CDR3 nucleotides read TGTGCCACCAGTGATTTTAAAGGCCCTGGACAGGGACCCTACGAGCAGTACTTC. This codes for CATSDFKGPGQGPYEQYF.

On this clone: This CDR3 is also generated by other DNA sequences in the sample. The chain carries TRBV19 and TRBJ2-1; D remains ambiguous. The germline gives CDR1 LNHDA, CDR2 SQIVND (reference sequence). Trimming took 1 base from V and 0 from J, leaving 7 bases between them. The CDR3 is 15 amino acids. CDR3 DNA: TGTGCCAGTAGTATAGTCAGAAGCTCCTACAATGAGCAGTTCTTC. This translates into CASSIVRSSYNEQFF.

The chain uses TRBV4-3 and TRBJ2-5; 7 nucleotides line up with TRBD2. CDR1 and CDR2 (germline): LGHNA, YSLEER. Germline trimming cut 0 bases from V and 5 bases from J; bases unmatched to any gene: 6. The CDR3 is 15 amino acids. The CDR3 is CASSQDLREVETQYF. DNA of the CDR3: TGCGCCAGCAGCCAAGATCTTCGGGAGGTTGAGACCCAGTACTTC.

As DNA, the CDR3 is TGTGCCAGCAGGAGGACAGGAAGAAACAATGAGCAGTTCTTC. It specifies CASRRTGRNNEQFF. This chain uses TRBV6-5 with TRBJ2-1; TRBD1 aligns across 7 bases. Losses at the gene ends were 6 bases for V and 5 bases for J; bases not matched to a gene: 7. The CDR3 consists of 14 residues. Germline values: CDR1 MNHEY, CDR2 SVGAGI.

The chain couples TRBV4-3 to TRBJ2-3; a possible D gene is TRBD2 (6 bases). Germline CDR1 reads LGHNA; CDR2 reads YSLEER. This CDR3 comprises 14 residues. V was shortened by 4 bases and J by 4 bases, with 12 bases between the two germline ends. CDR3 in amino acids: CASSRRREADTQYF. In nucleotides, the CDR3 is TGCGCCAGCAGCCGCCGCAGGGAGGCAGATACGCAGTATTTT.

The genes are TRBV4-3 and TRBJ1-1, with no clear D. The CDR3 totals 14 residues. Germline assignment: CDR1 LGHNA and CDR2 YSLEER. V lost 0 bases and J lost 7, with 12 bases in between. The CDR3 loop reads CASSQDSSPVEAFF. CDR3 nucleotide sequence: TGCGCCAGCAGCCAAGATTCGTCCCCAGTTGAAGCTTTCTTT.